Here is one T cell receptor (beta chain) with its context. Its antigen is unidentified. The V gene's germline CDR1 is MNHEY and CDR2 SMNVEV (reference sequence). V lost 4 bases and J 8 bases, leaving 15 bases between the germline ends. CDR3 length: 14 residues. The sample is drawn from a study of shared clonotypes between healthy human individuals. Overall study context: Researchers drew samples from a couple of women and three men aged 18 to 49. Findings and caveats of the study: When compared with the clonotypes that were shared by all four sorted-subset donors, the non-shared clonotypes turned out to have lower generation probabilities. Among the subsets, naive ones generally showed larger estimated richness than memory ones.

Method: immunoSEQ multiplex PCR; TCRdb's copy keeps in-frame clones and lacks some. The profile shows hundreds of thousands of clones, 60% to 75% of them singletons. The source of this sequence is a woman in her 30s in good health. The chain has TRBV27 and TRBJ1-5; a possible D gene is TRBD1 (5 bases). Sequenced material: memory CD4+ T cells sorted from blood. Subset meaning: CD45RA-negative fraction. The CDR3 nucleotides read TGTGCCAGCAGTTCCGGGGAGGGACCGGAGCCCCAGCATTTT. Translated, it gives CASSSGEGPEPQHF.